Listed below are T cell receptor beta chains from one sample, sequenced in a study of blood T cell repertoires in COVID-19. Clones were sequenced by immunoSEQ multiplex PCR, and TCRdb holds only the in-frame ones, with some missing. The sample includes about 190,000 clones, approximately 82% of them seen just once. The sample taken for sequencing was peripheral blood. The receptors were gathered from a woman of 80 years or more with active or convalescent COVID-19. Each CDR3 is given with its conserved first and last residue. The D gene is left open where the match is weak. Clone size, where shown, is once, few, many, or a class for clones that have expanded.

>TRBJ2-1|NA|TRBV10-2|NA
TGCGCCAGCAACGAACAGGGAAATGAGCAGTTCTTC
CASNEQGNEQFF
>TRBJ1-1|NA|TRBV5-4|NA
TGTGCCAGCAGCTCCAGGCAAACCGGAACCATGAACACTGAAGCTTTCTTT
CASSSRQTGTMNTEAFF
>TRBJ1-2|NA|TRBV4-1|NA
TGCGCCAGCAGCCAAGAAACGACAGCCACTAACTATGGCTACACCTTC
CASSQETTATNYGYTF
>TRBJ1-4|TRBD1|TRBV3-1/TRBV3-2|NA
TGTGCCAGCAGCAAAGGACAGGGGTCTGAAAAACTGTTTTTT
CASSKGQGSEKLFF
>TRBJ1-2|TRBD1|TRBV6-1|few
TGTGCCAGCAGTGAACTAGGGGGCACCTATGGCTACACCTTC
CASSELGGTYGYTF
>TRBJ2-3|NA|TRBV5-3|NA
TGTGCCAGAAGCCCGGGACAGGGAGAGGGCGGGAGGAGTGAAGATACGCAGTATTTT
CARSPGQGEGGRSEDTQYF
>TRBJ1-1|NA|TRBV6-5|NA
TGTGCCAGCAGTTACCTTGGGGGGGCTGAAGCTTTCTTT
CASSYLGGAEAFF
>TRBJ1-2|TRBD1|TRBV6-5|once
TGTGCCAGCACCACAGGGGAACGTAACTATGGCTACACCTTC
CASTTGERNYGYTF
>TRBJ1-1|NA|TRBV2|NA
TGTGCCAGCAGTAGTAGGGGCACTGAAGCTTTCTTT
CASSSRGTEAFF
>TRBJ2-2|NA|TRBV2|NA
TGTGCCAGCAGGGTTGGAGATACGGGCACCGGGGAGCTGTTTTTT
CASRVGDTGTGELFF
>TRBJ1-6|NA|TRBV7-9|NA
TGTGCCAGCAGCTTTACATATTCACCCCTCCACTTT
CASSFTYSPLHF
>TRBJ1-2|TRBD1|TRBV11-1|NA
TGTGCCAGCAGCCAGTCGGCTACAGGGGGCCTAGGTGGCTACACCTTC
CASSQSATGGLGGYTF
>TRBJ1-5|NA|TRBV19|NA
TGTGCCAGTAGTCGGGGGGGGCGCAATCAGCCCCAGCATTTT
CASSRGGRNQPQHF
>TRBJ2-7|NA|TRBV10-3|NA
TGTGCCATCAGTGAGTCTGGCAGTCTTTACGAGCAGTACTTC
CAISESGSLYEQYF
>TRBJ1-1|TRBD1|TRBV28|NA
TGTGCCAGCAGACGACAGGGGGGGATGAACACTGAAGCTTTCTTT
CASRRQGGMNTEAFF
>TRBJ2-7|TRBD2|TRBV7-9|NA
TGTGCCAGCAGCTTAGGCGGGAGGGACGGCGAGCAGTACTTC
CASSLGGRDGEQYF